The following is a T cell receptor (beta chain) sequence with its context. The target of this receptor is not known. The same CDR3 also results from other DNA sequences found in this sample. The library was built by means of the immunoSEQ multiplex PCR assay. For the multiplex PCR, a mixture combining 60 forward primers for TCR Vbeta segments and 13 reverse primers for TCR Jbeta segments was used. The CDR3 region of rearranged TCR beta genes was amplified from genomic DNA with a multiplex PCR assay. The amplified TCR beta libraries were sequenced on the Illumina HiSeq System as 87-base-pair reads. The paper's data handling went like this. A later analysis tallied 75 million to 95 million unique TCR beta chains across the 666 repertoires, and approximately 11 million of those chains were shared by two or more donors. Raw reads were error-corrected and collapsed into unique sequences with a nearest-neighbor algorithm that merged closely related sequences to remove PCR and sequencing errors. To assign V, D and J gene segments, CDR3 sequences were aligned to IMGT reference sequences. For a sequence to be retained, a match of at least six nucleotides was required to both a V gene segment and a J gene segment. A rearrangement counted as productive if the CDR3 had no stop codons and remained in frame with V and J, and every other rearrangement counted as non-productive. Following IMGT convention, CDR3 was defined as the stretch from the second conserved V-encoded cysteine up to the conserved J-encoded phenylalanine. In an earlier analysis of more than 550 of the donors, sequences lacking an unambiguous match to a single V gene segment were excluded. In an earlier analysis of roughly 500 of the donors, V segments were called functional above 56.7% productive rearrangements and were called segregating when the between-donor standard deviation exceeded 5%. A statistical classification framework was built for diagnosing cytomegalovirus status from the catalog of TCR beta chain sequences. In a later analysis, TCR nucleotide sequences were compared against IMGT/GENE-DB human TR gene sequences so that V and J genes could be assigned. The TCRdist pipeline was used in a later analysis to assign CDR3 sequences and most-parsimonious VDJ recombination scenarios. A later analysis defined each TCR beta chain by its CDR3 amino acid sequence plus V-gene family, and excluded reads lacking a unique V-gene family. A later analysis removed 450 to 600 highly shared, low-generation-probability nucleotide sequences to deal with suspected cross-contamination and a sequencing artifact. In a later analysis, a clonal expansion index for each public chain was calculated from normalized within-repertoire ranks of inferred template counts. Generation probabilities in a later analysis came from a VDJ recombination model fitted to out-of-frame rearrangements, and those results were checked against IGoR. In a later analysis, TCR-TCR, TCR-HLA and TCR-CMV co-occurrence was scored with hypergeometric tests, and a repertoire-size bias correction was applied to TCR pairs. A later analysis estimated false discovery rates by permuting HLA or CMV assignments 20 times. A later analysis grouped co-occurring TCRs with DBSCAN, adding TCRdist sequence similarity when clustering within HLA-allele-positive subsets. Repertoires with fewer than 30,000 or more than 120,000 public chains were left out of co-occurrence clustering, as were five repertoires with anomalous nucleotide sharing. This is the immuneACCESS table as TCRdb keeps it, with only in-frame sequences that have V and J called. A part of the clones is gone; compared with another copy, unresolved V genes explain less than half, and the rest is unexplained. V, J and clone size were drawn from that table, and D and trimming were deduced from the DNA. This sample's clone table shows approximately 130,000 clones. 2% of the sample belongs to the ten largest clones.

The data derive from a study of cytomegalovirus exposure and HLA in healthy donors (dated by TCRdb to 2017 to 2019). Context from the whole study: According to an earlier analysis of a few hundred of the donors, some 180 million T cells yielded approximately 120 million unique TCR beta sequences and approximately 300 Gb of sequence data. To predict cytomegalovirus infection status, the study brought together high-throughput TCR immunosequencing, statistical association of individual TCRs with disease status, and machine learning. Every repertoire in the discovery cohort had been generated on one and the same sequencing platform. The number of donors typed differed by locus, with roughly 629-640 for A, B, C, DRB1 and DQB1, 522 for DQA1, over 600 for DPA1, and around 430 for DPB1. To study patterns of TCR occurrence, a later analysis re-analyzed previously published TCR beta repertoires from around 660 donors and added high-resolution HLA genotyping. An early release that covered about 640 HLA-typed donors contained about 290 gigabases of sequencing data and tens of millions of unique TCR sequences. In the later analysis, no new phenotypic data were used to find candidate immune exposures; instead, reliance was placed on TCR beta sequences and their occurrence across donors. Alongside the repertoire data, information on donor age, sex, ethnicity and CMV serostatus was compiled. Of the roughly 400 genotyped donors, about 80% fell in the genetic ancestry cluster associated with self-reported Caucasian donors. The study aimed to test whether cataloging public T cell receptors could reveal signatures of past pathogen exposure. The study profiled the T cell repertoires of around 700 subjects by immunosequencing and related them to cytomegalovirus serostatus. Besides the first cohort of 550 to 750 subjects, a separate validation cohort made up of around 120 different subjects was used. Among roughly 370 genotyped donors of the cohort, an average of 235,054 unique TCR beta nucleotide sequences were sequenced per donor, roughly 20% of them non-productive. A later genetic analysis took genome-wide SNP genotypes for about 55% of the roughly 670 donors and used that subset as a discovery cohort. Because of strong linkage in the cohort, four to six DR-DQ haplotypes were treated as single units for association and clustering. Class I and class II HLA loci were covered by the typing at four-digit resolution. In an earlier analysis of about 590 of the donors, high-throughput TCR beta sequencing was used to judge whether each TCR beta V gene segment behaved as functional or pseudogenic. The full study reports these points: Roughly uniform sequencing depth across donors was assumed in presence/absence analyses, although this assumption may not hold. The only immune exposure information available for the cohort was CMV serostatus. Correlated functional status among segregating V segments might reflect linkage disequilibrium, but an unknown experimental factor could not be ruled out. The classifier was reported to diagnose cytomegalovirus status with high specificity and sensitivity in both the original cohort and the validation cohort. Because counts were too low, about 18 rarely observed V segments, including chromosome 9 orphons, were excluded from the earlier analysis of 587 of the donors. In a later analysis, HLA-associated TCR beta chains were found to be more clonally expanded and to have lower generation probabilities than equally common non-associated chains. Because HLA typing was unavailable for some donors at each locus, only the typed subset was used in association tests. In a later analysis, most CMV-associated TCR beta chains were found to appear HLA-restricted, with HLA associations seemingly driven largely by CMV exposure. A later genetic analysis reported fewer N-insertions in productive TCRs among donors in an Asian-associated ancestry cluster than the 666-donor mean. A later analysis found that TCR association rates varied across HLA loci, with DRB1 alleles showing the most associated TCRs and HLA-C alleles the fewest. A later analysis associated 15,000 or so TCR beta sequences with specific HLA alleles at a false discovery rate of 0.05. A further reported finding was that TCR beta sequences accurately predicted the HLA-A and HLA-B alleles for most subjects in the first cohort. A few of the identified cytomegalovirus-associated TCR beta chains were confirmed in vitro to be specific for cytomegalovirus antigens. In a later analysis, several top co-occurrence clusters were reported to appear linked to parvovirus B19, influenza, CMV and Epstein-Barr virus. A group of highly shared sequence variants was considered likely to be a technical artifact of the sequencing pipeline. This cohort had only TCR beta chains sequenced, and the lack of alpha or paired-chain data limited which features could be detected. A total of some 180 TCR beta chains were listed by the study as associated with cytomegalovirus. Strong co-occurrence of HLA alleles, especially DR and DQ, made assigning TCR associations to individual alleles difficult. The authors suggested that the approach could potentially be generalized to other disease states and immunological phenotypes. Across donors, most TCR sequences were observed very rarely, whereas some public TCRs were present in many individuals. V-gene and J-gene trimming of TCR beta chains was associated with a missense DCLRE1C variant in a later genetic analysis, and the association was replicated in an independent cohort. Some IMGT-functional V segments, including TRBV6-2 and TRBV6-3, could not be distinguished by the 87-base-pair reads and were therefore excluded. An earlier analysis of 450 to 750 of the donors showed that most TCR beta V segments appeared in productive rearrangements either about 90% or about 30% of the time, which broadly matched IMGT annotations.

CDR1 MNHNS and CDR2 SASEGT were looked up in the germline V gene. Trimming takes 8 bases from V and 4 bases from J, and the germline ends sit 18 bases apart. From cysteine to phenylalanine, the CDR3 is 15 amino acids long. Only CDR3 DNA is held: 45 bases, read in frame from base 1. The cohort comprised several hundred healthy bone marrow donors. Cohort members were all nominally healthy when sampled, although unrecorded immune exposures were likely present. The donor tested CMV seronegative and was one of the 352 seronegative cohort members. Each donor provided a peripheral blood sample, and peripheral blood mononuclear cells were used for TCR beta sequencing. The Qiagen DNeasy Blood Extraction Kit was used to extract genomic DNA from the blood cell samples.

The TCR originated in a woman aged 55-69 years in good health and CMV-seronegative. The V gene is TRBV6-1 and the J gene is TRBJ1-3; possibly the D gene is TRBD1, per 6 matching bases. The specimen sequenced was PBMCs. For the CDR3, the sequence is CASEPGQQTGNTIYF. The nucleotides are TGTGCCAGCGAACCGGGACAACAAACAGGAAACACCATATATTTT.